Listed here are 26 T cell receptor beta chains from one sample, sequenced in a study of T cell changes during pregnancy in multiple sclerosis. Assay: immunoSEQ multiplex PCR; the TCRdb copy retains only in-frame clones and omits some. The top ten clones hold around 0.22% of a sample with approximately 79,000 clones, roughly nine tenths of them seen once. The material was CD4+ T cells from peripheral blood mononuclear cells, obtained before pregnancy. The receptors were sampled from a female donor with multiple sclerosis, enrolled in a pregnancy study.

The genes are TRBV4-1 and TRBJ1-2; D remains unclear. CDR1 and CDR2 from the germline V gene are MGHRA and YSYEKL. Between the trimmed V and J ends, which lost 4 bases and 5 bases, there was a span of 14 bases. The CDR3 runs 14 residues. This chain's CDR3 is CASSRSGARYGYTF. CDR3 nucleotides: TGCGCCAGCAGCCGGTCCGGAGCACGATATGGCTACACCTTC.

J is TRBJ1-5 and V is TRBV28, with 9 bases fitting TRBD1. Germline-derived CDR1 and CDR2 are MDHEN and SYDVKM. Trimming cost V 4 bases and J 9 bases; bases outside gene matches: 7. This CDR3 comprises 14 residues. In DNA, the CDR3 is TGTGCCAGCAGTTCCGGGACAGGGTGGCTGCCCCAGCATTTT. Translating gives CASSSGTGWLPQHF.

The gene calls are TRBV7-8 and TRBJ2-1, with 7 bases matching TRBD2. The CDR3 is made up of 15 amino acids. Germline V gives CDR1 SGHVS, CDR2 FQNEAQ. V shed 5 bases and J 5 bases; nucleotides not matched to a gene: 9. The CDR3 bases are TGTGCCAGCAGCCCACCGGGGACTACCAACAATGAGCAGTTCTTC. Protein sequence: CASSPPGTTNNEQFF.

This rearrangement joins TRBV5-1 to TRBJ1-5, with 7 bases identical to TRBD1. In germline, CDR1 is SGHRS, CDR2 YFSETQ. V lost 8 bases, J lost 2 bases, and 10 bases stayed unmatched. The CDR3 extends over 15 amino acids. The CDR3 nucleotides read TGCGCCAGTTCACTGACAGGGATCGGCAATCAGCCCCAGCATTTT. Translation: CASSLTGIGNQPQHF.

The rearrangement joins TRBV2 to TRBJ1-1, with 8 bases matching TRBD1. Germline loops: CDR1 SNHLY, CDR2 FYNNEI. V was pared by 6 bases and J by 5 bases, with 5 bases of the junction left unmatched. CDR3 length: 13 residues. As DNA, the CDR3 is TGTGCCAGCAGCGCGGACAGGGATACTGAAGCTTTCTTT. This translates into CASSADRDTEAFF.

This rearrangement joins TRBV28 to TRBJ2-5; TRBD1 might be the D (5 bases). The ends were cut back, 4 bases at V and 10 bases at J, with 10 bases in the middle. The CDR3 has 11 residues. The germline V gene encodes CDR1 MDHEN and CDR2 SYDVKM. CDR3 bases: TGTGCCAGCAGTTCCGGGCAGGGCCAGTACTTC. Translated: CASSSGQGQYF.

This chain links TRBV30 with TRBJ2-7; 8 bases agree with TRBD1. This CDR3 contains 14 residues. V lost 6 bases to trimming and J lost 0 bases; unmatched junction nucleotides: 7. Germline V gene sequence: CDR1 GTSNPN, CDR2 SVGIG (reference sequence). The CDR3: CACNHRGSSYEQYF. Written as DNA, the CDR3 is TGTGCCTGCAATCACAGGGGGTCCTCCTACGAGCAGTACTTC.

This chain connects TRBV19 to TRBJ2-7; possibly TRBD1 for D (6 bases). Germline lookup yields CDR1 LNHDA and CDR2 SQIVND (reference sequence). The CDR3 has 14 residues. The V gene lost 5 bases and the J gene lost 4 bases, with 15 bases spanning the gap. CDR3 in DNA: TGTGCCAGTAGTCCCAAAGGACAGCTTTACGAGCAGTACTTC. This translates into CASSPKGQLYEQYF.

The CDR3 sequence: CASSWGTGSSNYGYTF. The CDR3 coding sequence is TGTGCCAGCAGCTGGGGGACAGGAAGTTCTAACTATGGCTACACCTTC. The gene calls are TRBV5-4 and TRBJ1-2; the match to TRBD1 covers 8 bases. Germline V gene lookup returns CDR1 SGHNT and CDR2 YYREEE (reference sequence). The CDR3 length is 16 residues. Trimming took 3 bases from V and 0 from J; bases not matched to a gene: 7.

The genes are TRBV27 and TRBJ2-5; 9 nucleotides line up with TRBD2. From germline, CDR1 is MNHEY and CDR2 SMNVEV (reference sequence). The CDR3 totals 15 residues. The trim removed 4 bases at V and 4 bases at J, leaving 7 bases unmatched. As DNA, the CDR3 is TGTGCCAGCAGTTCGCCCAGCGGGAGGCGAGAGACCCAGTACTTC. Its translation is CASSSPSGRRETQYF.

The J gene is TRBJ2-2, the V gene TRBV14; TRBD2 matches 14 bases. The CDR3 extends over 20 amino acids. Germline loops: CDR1 SGHDN, CDR2 FVKESK. The J segment lost 5 bases and the V segment lost 0 bases, leaving 11 bases of the junction unmatched. The chain's CDR3 is CASSQDLSGTSGRRTGELFF. CDR3 bases: TGTGCCAGCAGCCAAGATCTCTCTGGGACTAGCGGGAGACGAACCGGGGAGCTGTTTTTT.

The gene calls are TRBV6-1 and TRBJ1-1, with TRBD1 matching over 11 bases. The CDR3 loop spans 20 amino acids. The V and J ends lost 2 bases and 1 base, in that order; junction bases with no gene match: 15. Germline CDR1 reads MNHNS; CDR2 reads SASEGT. The CDR3 loop is CASSESLAGQGARKNTEAFF. Written as DNA, the CDR3 is TGTGCCAGCAGTGAATCGTTGGCTGGACAGGGGGCGCGAAAGAACACTGAAGCTTTCTTT.

The chain employs TRBV7-2 and TRBJ1-3; 7 bases agree with TRBD1. The V segment lost 4 bases and the J segment 0 bases; nucleotides outside the gene matches: 3. There are 15 residues in the CDR3. CDR1 is SGHTA, CDR2 FQGNSA, per germline. CDR3 nucleotides: TGTGCCAGCAGCTCCTACAGGGGCTCTGGAAACACCATATATTTT. Its protein is CASSSYRGSGNTIYF.

The chain recombines TRBV28 with TRBJ2-7; tentatively, D is TRBD1 (5 bases). Germline lookup yields CDR1 MDHEN and CDR2 SYDVKM. This CDR3 region has 12 residues. V shed 5 bases and J shed 6 bases, with 11 bases lying between them. CDR3 in DNA: TGTGCCAGCAGTGCTCAGGGCCCCGAGCAGTACTTC. Encoded protein: CASSAQGPEQYF.

The V call is TRBV6-5, the J call TRBJ1-5, with TRBD1 identical over 9 bases. The CDR3 totals 12 residues. In germline, CDR1 is MNHEY, CDR2 SVGAGI. V was clipped by 8 bases and J by 6 bases; unmatched bases: 2. The CDR3 bases are TGTGCCAGCGGGACAGGGACTCAGCCCCAGCATTTT. As protein: CASGTGTQPQHF.

The rearrangement uses TRBV6-1 and TRBJ1-5; 10 positions agree with TRBD1. The CDR3 is 15 amino acids. CDR1 is MNHNS, CDR2 SASEGT, per germline. Trimming cost V 7 bases and J 7 bases; bases outside gene matches: 10. CDR3 nucleotides: TGTGCCAGCAAATCGACAGGGGGCTCCCAACAGCCCCAGCATTTT. It yields the protein CASKSTGGSQQPQHF.

V gene TRBV4-1 combines with J gene TRBJ1-5; 8 bases match TRBD1. The ends lost 3 bases at V and 0 bases at J; junction bases unmatched: 7. Per germline, CDR1 MGHRA and CDR2 YSYEKL. This CDR3 has 17 residues. CDR3 coding DNA: TGCGCCAGCAGCCATACAGGGGGGGGTAATAGCAATCAGCCCCAGCATTTT. The encoded protein is CASSHTGGGNSNQPQHF.

The CDR3 loop reads CASSYTLAGGPDTQYF. Here the CDR3 DNA reads TGTGCCAGCAGTTACACATTAGCGGGGGGCCCAGATACGCAGTATTTT. V gene TRBV7-2 combines with J gene TRBJ2-3, with TRBD2 identical over 10 bases. V gave up 6 bases and J gave up 4 bases; unmatched junction bases: 10. CDR3 length: 16 amino acids. Per the germline V gene, CDR1 is SGHTA and CDR2 is FQGNSA.

The chain joins TRBV29-1 to TRBJ1-5; the D gene is possibly TRBD1 (6 bases). CDR1 SQVTM and CDR2 ANQGSEA come from the germline V gene. The CDR3 is 14 residues long. The CDR3 spells CNPPPGHSNQPQHF. CDR3 sequence (DNA): TGCAATCCTCCCCCGGGACATAGCAATCAGCCCCAGCATTTT.

The gene calls are TRBV6-1 and TRBJ2-2; 7 bases are a match to TRBD1. The CDR3 sequence is 14 residues long. Germline trimming cut 5 bases from V and 6 bases from J; bases unmatched to any gene: 6. Germline V CDR1 and CDR2: MNHNS, SASEGT. The CDR3: CASSPTGDPGELFF. Written as DNA, the CDR3 is TGTGCCAGCAGTCCTACAGGGGATCCCGGGGAGCTGTTTTTT.

V usage is TRBV28 and J usage is TRBJ2-7, with 7 bases matching TRBD1. This CDR3 contains 15 residues. Germline lookup yields CDR1 MDHEN and CDR2 SYDVKM. The V segment lost 3 bases and the J segment 2 bases; nucleotides outside the gene matches: 7. The CDR3 bases are TGTGCCAGCAGTTTCCCCGGGACAGCAACCTACGAGCAGTACTTC. Translating gives CASSFPGTATYEQYF.

This chain connects TRBV7-3 to TRBJ1-2, with D possibly being TRBD1 (5 bases). V shed 0 bases and J shed 3 bases, with 5 bases lying between them. This CDR3 is built from 13 residues. Germline CDR1 SGHTA, CDR2 FQGTGA. As DNA, the CDR3 is TGTGCCAGCAGCTTAACAGGGGACTATGGCTACACCTTC. Translation gives CASSLTGDYGYTF.

The chain is built from TRBV29-1 and TRBJ1-1; TRBD1 aligns across 8 bases. Germline trimming cut 7 bases from V and 5 bases from J; bases unmatched to any gene: 9. CDR3 length equals 13 residues. Germline V lookup: CDR1 SQVTM, CDR2 ANQGSEA. As DNA, the CDR3 is TGCAGCGGGACAGGGCCGAGGGGGACTGAAGCTTTCTTT. Amino acid sequence: CSGTGPRGTEAFF.

This clone has only one observation. The rearrangement joins TRBV6-1 to TRBJ2-3; a possible D gene is TRBD2 (7 bases). This CDR3 region has 18 residues. From germline, CDR1 is MNHNS and CDR2 SASEGT. Trimming stripped 3 bases from V and 0 bases from J, with 19 bases between. The CDR3 reads CASSEAPGGPSSTDTQYF. The CDR3 region has the DNA TGTGCCAGCAGTGAGGCCCCGGGGGGCCCTTCTAGCACAGATACGCAGTATTTT.

The chain recombines TRBV5-1 with TRBJ2-7, with 7 bases matching TRBD1. Germline CDR1 and CDR2: SGHRS and YFSETQ. The CDR3 contains 13 residues. V shed 5 bases and J 3 bases; nucleotides not matched to a gene: 5. CDR3 nucleotides: TGCGCCAGCAGTACAGGGGAAGTCTACGAGCAGTACTTC. Residues: CASSTGEVYEQYF.

The genes are TRBV30 and TRBJ1-3; D not certain. Trimming stripped 2 bases from V and 2 bases from J, with 13 bases between. There are 15 residues in the CDR3. Per germline, CDR1 GTSNPN and CDR2 SVGIG (reference sequence). As DNA, the CDR3 is TGTGCCTGGAGTCCCCGGGGAGGGCCTGGAAACACCATATATTTT. This gives the protein CAWSPRGGPGNTIYF.